A single sample is the source of the 25 T cell receptor beta chains below, sequenced in a study of Graves' ophthalmopathy and Graves' hyperthyroidism. RNA transcripts were the source from which TCR beta CDR3 regions were amplified. After a first-round RT-PCR with HTBI primers, a second-round multiplex PCR was run. TCRdb re-derived calls from the multiplex PCR reads in MiXCR, one entry per CDR3 protein. The sample carries about 400,000 distinct CDR3 sequences, around 18% recorded once. The source material was peripheral blood. Receptors originate from a woman under 30 with Graves' ophthalmopathy.

At least ten counts were recorded for this clonotype. The rearrangement joins TRBV15 to TRBJ2-7; D is perhaps TRBD1 or TRBD2 (5 bases each). Between the trimmed V and J ends, which lost 0 bases and 4 bases, there was a span of 22 bases. The CDR3 loop spans 18 amino acids. Germline V gives CDR1 LNHNV, CDR2 YYDKDF (reference sequence). The CDR3 coding sequence is TGTGCCACCAGCAGAGATCGAGGGGCGTCTCCCTCCAGGTACGAGCAGTACTTC. Protein: CATSRDRGASPSRYEQYF.

In this sample, this clonotype turned up many times. The chain combines TRBV30 with TRBJ1-1, with D possibly TRBD1 on 5 matching bases. V shed 4 bases and J shed 11 bases, with 14 bases lying between them. The germline V gene has CDR1 GTSNPN and CDR2 SVGIG (reference sequence). This CDR3 region has 11 residues. DNA of the CDR3: TGTGCCTGGATGAACACCGGGGGTGCTTTCTTT. This encodes CAWMNTGGAFF.

This clonotype was observed at least ten times. This sequence joins TRBV6-1 and TRBJ2-5; D might be TRBD2 (7 bases). Germline V lookup: CDR1 MNHNS, CDR2 SASEGT. This CDR3 contains 15 residues. Deletions cut 5 bases from V and 1 base from J, with 14 bases between. In nucleotides, the CDR3 is TGTGCCAGCAGTAAATTGGGGGGGCCCCAAGAGACCCAGTACTTC. Translation: CASSKLGGPQETQYF.

This clonotype was seen at least ten times. The V gene is TRBV29-1, the J gene TRBJ2-5, with 8 positions matching TRBD1. Germline V CDR1 and CDR2: SQVTM, ANQGSEA. J gave up 5 bases and V 0 bases, and 14 bases lay outside the gene matches. The CDR3 length is 17 residues. Written as DNA, the CDR3 is TGCAGCGTTGAAGATCCGGGACGGGACAGGCCTCTGGAGACCCAGTACTTC. This sequence encodes CSVEDPGRDRPLETQYF.

This clonotype was recorded many times. The chain links TRBV30 to TRBJ2-4, with 7 nucleotides matching TRBD1. With 4 bases clipped from V and 0 bases from J, the junction kept 6 bases outside the gene matches. This CDR3 comprises 15 residues. Looked up from germline, CDR1 is GTSNPN and CDR2 is SVGIG (reference sequence). CDR3 sequence: CAWTRQGLAKNIQYF. The CDR3 nucleotides read TGTGCCTGGACTCGACAGGGCCTAGCCAAAAACATTCAGTACTTC.

The chain employs TRBV6-2 or TRBV6-3 and TRBJ2-2; D unclear. CDR3 size: 13 residues. Trimming removed 6 bases from V and 6 bases from J, with 11 bases in between. Germline V gene data show CDR1 as MNHEY and CDR2 as SVGEGT. The chain's CDR3 is CASSIDGPGELFF. In DNA form, the CDR3 reads TGTGCCAGCAGCATTGACGGCCCCGGGGAGCTGTTTTTT.

Many counts were recorded for this clonotype. The rearrangement links TRBV11-2 to TRBJ2-7; 13 bases match TRBD2. V gave up 2 bases and J gave up 4 bases; unmatched junction bases: 5. From germline, CDR1 is SGHAT and CDR2 FQNNGV. The CDR3 sequence is 16 residues long. CDR3 DNA: TGTGCCAGCAGCTTAACCCGGACTAGCGGGAGATACGAGCAGTACTTC. The encoded protein is CASSLTRTSGRYEQYF. Full variable domain (outside the CDR3, taken from reference TRBV11-2 and TRBJ2-7): EAGVAQSPRYKIIEKRQSVAFWCNPISGHATLYWYQQILGQGPKLLIQFQNNGVVDDSQLPKDRFSAERLKGVDSTLKIQPAKLEDSAVYLCASSLTRTSGRYEQYFGPGTRLTVT.

This clonotype was detected many times. The DNA of the CDR3 is TGTGCCAGCAGCCCCTCCGGGTTAGGGGGGAACATTCAGTACTTC. This gives the protein CASSPSGLGGNIQYF. The chain carries TRBV9 and TRBJ2-4, with D possibly called TRBD1 or TRBD2 (6 bases each). This CDR3 has 15 residues. V was clipped by 4 bases and J by 7 bases, with 18 bases between them. CDR1 is SGDLS and CDR2 is YYNGEE in the germline V gene. The entire variable domain, with the rest obtained from reference TRBV9 and TRBJ2-4, is as follows: DSGVTQTPKHLITATGQRVTLRCSPRSGDLSVYWYQQSLDQGLQFLIQYYNGEERAKGNILERFSAQQFPDLHSELNLSSLELGDSALYFCASSPSGLGGNIQYFGAGTRLSVL.

The chain uses TRBV20-1 and TRBJ1-1; D uncertain. CDR1 and CDR2 from the germline V gene are DFQATT and SNEGSKA (reference sequence). The germline V and J ends were trimmed by 5 bases and 6 bases, with 16 bases remaining between them. The CDR3 runs 13 residues. The CDR3 loop reads CSAASSGDAEAFF. The DNA for the CDR3 is TGCAGTGCTGCCTCTTCGGGAGACGCTGAAGCTTTCTTT.

At least ten counts were recorded for this clonotype. The chain joins TRBV28 to TRBJ1-6; D remains unclear. V gave up 7 bases and J gave up 5 bases, with 15 bases separating them. The CDR3 loop spans 15 amino acids. Germline V gene data show CDR1 as MDHEN and CDR2 as SYDVKM. The CDR3 spells CASNESPFDNSPLHF. The CDR3 bases are TGTGCCAGCAACGAAAGTCCATTCGATAATTCACCCCTCCACTTT.

This clonotype was detected ten times or more. The chain links TRBV19 to TRBJ1-2, with D tentatively TRBD1 (6 bases). CDR1 is LNHDA and CDR2 is SQIVND in the germline V gene (reference sequence). The CDR3 is made up of 13 amino acids. Trimming shortened V by 3 bases and J by 5 bases, and 10 bases separated the two germline ends. The CDR3 DNA reads as TGTGCCAGTAGTATCTCCGGACAGTATGGCTACACCTTC. This gives the protein CASSISGQYGYTF.

This clonotype has a count of ten or more. The rearrangement links TRBV5-1 to TRBJ1-1; D unresolved. Germline CDR1 is SGHRS and CDR2 is YFSETQ. The germline V and J ends were trimmed by 0 bases and 0 bases, with 9 bases remaining between them. This CDR3 has 15 residues. The CDR3 loop reads CASSLGGDMNTEAFF. The CDR3 DNA reads TGCGCCAGCAGCTTGGGTGGCGACATGAACACTGAAGCTTTCTTT.

This clonotype was counted at least ten times. The chain has TRBV4-3 and TRBJ1-3; D is unclear. The CDR3 is made up of 16 amino acids. V lost 2 bases and J 4 bases, leaving 15 bases between the germline ends. In germline, CDR1 is LGHNA, CDR2 YSLEER. Here the CDR3 reads CASSQLSPGPGNTIYF. The CDR3 region has the DNA TGCGCCAGCAGCCAACTCAGTCCGGGTCCCGGAAACACCATATATTTT.

This clonotype was counted many times. This chain uses TRBV18 with TRBJ1-6; D is unclear. The CDR3 consists of 14 residues. From germline, CDR1 is KGHSH and CDR2 LQKENI. The V end was cut by 2 bases, the J end by 9 bases, with 11 bases between. The chain's CDR3 is CASSPEDLGSPLHF. In nucleotides, the CDR3 is TGTGCCAGCTCACCAGAGGACCTGGGTTCACCCCTCCACTTT.

This clonotype was observed at least ten times. The CDR3 nucleotides are TGTGCCAGCAGCTCCTCCAACAATCAGCCCCAGCATTTT. Amino acid sequence: CASSSSNNQPQHF. The rearrangement uses TRBV7-9 and TRBJ1-5; D unclear. The CDR3 loop spans 13 amino acids. Germline CDR1 SEHNR, CDR2 FQNEAQ (reference sequence). Between the trimmed V and J ends, which lost 4 bases and 3 bases, there was a span of 7 bases.

This clonotype was seen ten or more times. The chain carries TRBV11-2 and TRBJ2-2; the D gene is possibly TRBD1 (6 bases). Trimming shortened V by 5 bases and J by 6 bases, and 19 bases separated the two germline ends. The CDR3 consists of 16 residues. Germline loops: CDR1 SGHAT, CDR2 FQNNGV. The CDR3 loop reads CASSPNSLRTAGELFF. The CDR3 DNA sequence: TGTGCCAGCAGCCCGAATTCACTGAGGACAGCCGGGGAGCTGTTTTTT.

This clonotype was detected ten times or more. The chain joins TRBV6-1 to TRBJ2-7, with D perhaps given as TRBD1 or TRBD2 (5 bases each). Looked up from germline, CDR1 is MNHNS and CDR2 is SASEGT. Trimming left V 1 base short and J 5 bases short, with 12 bases between. The CDR3 loop spans 14 amino acids. CDR3 protein: CASSEEGPLDEQYF. The CDR3 DNA reads as TGTGCCAGCAGTGAAGAGGGACCTCTGGACGAGCAGTACTTC.

In this sample, this clonotype turned up many times. The chain employs TRBV6-1 and TRBJ1-1; no definite D call. V shed 2 bases and J shed 11 bases, with 12 bases lying between them. From germline, CDR1 is MNHNS and CDR2 SASEGT. The CDR3 length is 12 residues. CDR3 residues: CASSELERVAFF. DNA for the CDR3: TGTGCCAGCAGTGAATTGGAAAGGGTCGCTTTCTTT.

The CDR3 DNA is TGCGCCAGCAGCCAATACTCCGGGACAGGGTTCGATCAGCCCCAGCATTTT. Protein sequence: CASSQYSGTGFDQPQHF. V and J are TRBV4-3 and TRBJ1-5, with 9 nucleotides matching TRBD1. J gave up 5 bases and V 2 bases, and 10 bases lay outside the gene matches. Germline CDR1 LGHNA, CDR2 YSLEER. The CDR3 runs 17 residues.

This clonotype was observed at least ten times. The genes are TRBV6-2 or TRBV6-3 and TRBJ1-1; D unclear. The V end lost 8 bases, the J end lost 1 base, and 20 bases lay between the germline ends. Germline V gene data show CDR1 as MNHEY and CDR2 as SVGEGT. This CDR3 has 16 residues. The CDR3 nucleotides are TGTGCCAGCTCATTCCTAAATTCGATGAGGAACACTGAAGCTTTCTTT. Protein sequence: CASSFLNSMRNTEAFF.

This clonotype was seen many times. This rearrangement joins TRBV20-1 to TRBJ1-6; D possibly corresponds to TRBD1 (6 bases). CDR1 is DFQATT and CDR2 is SNEGSKA in the germline V gene (reference sequence). V was shortened by 5 bases and J by 6 bases, with 11 bases between the two germline ends. The CDR3 has 13 residues. This CDR3 is CSAGGAGNSPLHF. The CDR3 coding sequence is TGCAGTGCTGGGGGGGCGGGTAATTCACCCCTCCACTTT.

V usage is TRBV11-3 and J usage is TRBJ2-7; weak D call: TRBD1 (7 bases). There are 14 residues in the CDR3. Germline CDR1 SGHNT, CDR2 YENEEA. Trimming removed 4 bases from V and 3 bases from J, with 13 bases in between. CDR3 sequence: CASSSQGGNYEQYF. The CDR3 DNA reads TGTGCCAGCAGCTCCCAGGGGGGCAACTACGAGCAGTACTTC. Full variable domain (missing parts from reference TRBV11-3 and TRBJ2-7): EAGVVQSPRYKIIEKKQPVAFWCNPISGHNTLYWYLQNLGQGPELLIRYENEEAVDDSQLPKDRFSAERLKGVDSTLKIQPAELGDSAVYLCASSSQGGNYEQYFGPGTRLTVT.

There are many counts of this clonotype. The rearrangement uses TRBV19 and TRBJ2-7; D is unresolved. Germline V gene lookup returns CDR1 LNHDA and CDR2 SQIVND (reference sequence). This CDR3 has 13 residues. Trimming stripped 4 bases from V and 1 base from J, with 8 bases between. In DNA, the CDR3 is TGTGCCAGTAGTAGTGGCACTTCCTACGAGCAGTACTTC. Amino acids: CASSSGTSYEQYF.

Only one count was recorded for this clonotype. The chain is built from TRBV24-1 and TRBJ1-1, with D possibly being TRBD1 (6 bases). This CDR3 comprises 13 residues. Germline CDR1 KGHDR, CDR2 SFDVKD. Trimming took off 7 bases at V and 1 base at J, with 9 bases between the two ends. The CDR3 reads CATRRTANTEAFF. Written as DNA, the CDR3 is TGTGCCACCAGGAGGACAGCGAACACTGAAGCTTTCTTT.

This clonotype was detected many times. The rearrangement links TRBV30 to TRBJ2-5; TRBD2 agrees at 10 bases. Germline V gives CDR1 GTSNPN, CDR2 SVGIG (reference sequence). The CDR3 spans 12 residues. The trim removed 8 bases at V and 4 bases at J, leaving 4 bases unmatched. The CDR3 loop is CAQAGGLETQYF. The CDR3 nucleotides read TGTGCCCAAGCGGGAGGGCTAGAGACCCAGTACTTC.